The 14 T cell receptor beta chains below all came from one sample that was sequenced in a study of cytotoxic CD8 clonotypes in ibrutinib-treated CLL (dated by TCRdb to the early 2020s). Libraries were made using the immunoSEQ multiplex PCR assay. Imported from immuneACCESS, the table was reduced by TCRdb to in-frame sequences with V and J called. These copies leave out some clones; in studies compared against another copy, an unresolved V gene accounts for under half, and the cause of the remainder is not known. The sample table holds roughly 110,000 clones, of which approximately 58% were seen once. Jointly, the top ten make up roughly 35% of the sample. The sample's time point, from its label and the paper: approximately 2 years on ibrutinib. Specimen: PBMCs, collected after 24 months of ibrutinib treatment. The receptor source for this set is a human donor with chronic lymphocytic leukemia.

The chain has TRBV27 and TRBJ2-3; 9 nucleotides match TRBD2. The germline gives CDR1 MNHEY, CDR2 SMNVEV (reference sequence). The CDR3 covers 14 residues. V shed 4 bases and J 7 bases; nucleotides not matched to a gene: 6. The CDR3 DNA reads as TGTGCCAGCAGTTCGGGTAGCGGGGGTAATACGCAGTATTTT. This encodes CASSSGSGGNTQYF.

The chain uses TRBV29-1 and TRBJ2-5; the D gene is possibly TRBD1 (6 bases). Germline V gene lookup returns CDR1 SQVTM and CDR2 ANQGSEA. The CDR3 has 12 residues. Trimming took 6 bases from V and 0 from J, leaving 8 bases between them. CDR3 sequence (DNA): TGCAGCGTCGGGACAAACCAAGAGACCCAGTACTTC. Its protein product is CSVGTNQETQYF. Based on the CDR3 plus reference TRBV29-1 and TRBJ2-5, the full variable domain is SAVISQKPSRDICQRGTSLTIQCQVDSQVTMMFWYRQQPGQSLTLIATANQGSEATYESGFVIDKFPISRPNLTFSTLTVSNMSPEDSSIYLCSVGTNQETQYFGPGTRLLVL.

V gene TRBV7-3 combines with J gene TRBJ2-3, with 7 bases lining up with TRBD2. J gave up 0 bases and V 5 bases, and 5 bases lay outside the gene matches. The CDR3 length is 15 residues. The germline V gene encodes CDR1 SGHTA and CDR2 FQGTGA. The CDR3 DNA sequence: TGTGCCAGCAGCCCAGGGACTACTAGCACAGATACGCAGTATTTT. Amino acids: CASSPGTTSTDTQYF.

This clone was recorded only once. The chain couples TRBV6-6 to TRBJ2-2; 7 nucleotides align to TRBD1. J gave up 6 bases and V 7 bases, and 5 bases lay outside the gene matches. Germline V gives CDR1 MNHNY, CDR2 SVGAGI (reference sequence). The CDR3 length is 13 residues. This CDR3 is CASTQTGAGELFF. The CDR3 nucleotides are TGTGCCAGCACCCAAACAGGGGCCGGGGAGCTGTTTTTT.

The gene calls are TRBV2 and TRBJ2-2; TRBD1 aligns across 9 bases. V gave up 7 bases and J gave up 6 bases; unmatched junction bases: 9. Per the germline V gene, CDR1 is SNHLY and CDR2 is FYNNEI. This CDR3 contains 15 residues. The CDR3 loop is CASTEVQGAAGELFF. The DNA for the CDR3 is TGTGCCAGCACTGAGGTACAGGGGGCCGCCGGGGAGCTGTTTTTT. Full variable domain (rest looked up from reference TRBV2 and TRBJ2-2): EPEVTQTPSHQVTQMGQEVILRCVPISNHLYFYWYRQILGQKVEFLVSFYNNEISEKSEIFDDQFSVERPDGSNFTLKIRSTKLEDSAMYFCASTEVQGAAGELFFGEGSRLTVL.

The chain combines TRBV11-3 with TRBJ2-1; D is uncertain. Trimming cost V 5 bases and J 8 bases, with 10 bases left between them. Germline loops: CDR1 SGHNT, CDR2 YENEEA. The CDR3 contains 12 residues. CDR3 protein: CASSLKFDEQFF. CDR3 nucleotide sequence: TGTGCCAGCAGCCTGAAGTTCGATGAGCAGTTCTTC. Based on the CDR3 plus reference TRBV11-3 and TRBJ2-1, the full variable domain is EAGVVQSPRYKIIEKKQPVAFWCNPISGHNTLYWYLQNLGQGPELLIRYENEEAVDDSQLPKDRFSAERLKGVDSTLKIQPAELGDSAVYLCASSLKFDEQFFGPGTRLTVL.

V is TRBV19 and J is TRBJ1-2; 8 bases align to TRBD1. CDR3 length equals 13 residues. After removal of 7 bases from V and 5 bases from J, the junction contained 6 bases not matched to a gene. Germline lookup yields CDR1 LNHDA and CDR2 SQIVND (reference sequence). The DNA of the CDR3 is TGTGCCAGTACCCAAGACAGGGGTTATGGCTACACCTTC. Its protein is CASTQDRGYGYTF.

The rearrangement joins TRBV7-8 to TRBJ2-3; D is perhaps TRBD2 (6 bases). Germline CDR1 SGHVS, CDR2 FQNEAQ. V was pared by 1 base and J by 1 base, with 12 bases between. CDR3 length equals 16 residues. The CDR3 here is CASSLGRGRGTDTQYF. CDR3 nucleotides: TGTGCCAGCAGCTTAGGGCGGGGAAGAGGCACAGATACGCAGTATTTT.

This clone was seen only a few times. This rearrangement joins TRBV5-1 to TRBJ2-7, with D perhaps TRBD2 (5 bases). The V end was cut by 1 base, the J end by 6 bases, with 8 bases between. Germline V gives CDR1 SGHRS, CDR2 YFSETQ. CDR3 length equals 12 residues. DNA for the CDR3: TGCGCCAGCAGCTTGAGGGAGACCGAGCAGTACTTC. Encoded protein: CASSLRETEQYF. Full variable domain (outside the CDR3, taken from reference TRBV5-1 and TRBJ2-7): KAGVTQTPRYLIKTRGQQVTLSCSPISGHRSVSWYQQTPGQGLQFLFEYFSETQRNKGNFPGRFSGRQFSNSRSEMNVSTLELGDSALYLCASSLRETEQYFGPGTRLTVT.

There are a few counts of this clone. The chain is built from TRBV9 and TRBJ2-5, with TRBD2 matching 8 bases. The CDR3 is made up of 15 amino acids. V dropped 3 bases and J dropped 3; count of bases not matched to a gene: 7. From germline, CDR1 is SGDLS and CDR2 YYNGEE. CDR3 sequence reads: CASSARGAHKETQYF. The CDR3 region has the DNA TGTGCCAGCAGCGCGCGGGGGGCCCACAAAGAGACCCAGTACTTC.

A remark on this clone: The junction shows a germline mismatch at one end, possibly a read error. The chain combines TRBV5-5 with TRBJ2-7; D uncertain. The CDR3 has 13 amino acids. The germline gives CDR1 SGHKS, CDR2 YYEKEE (reference sequence). The CDR3: CASSQDRSYEQYF. The CDR3 region has the DNA TGCGCCAGCAGCCAGGACCGCTCCTACGAGCAGTACTTC.

The genes are TRBV29-1 and TRBJ2-7; unclear D gene. CDR1 SQVTM and CDR2 ANQGSEA come from the germline V gene. The ends were cut back, 2 bases at V and 6 bases at J, with 14 bases in the middle. The CDR3 runs 13 residues. The CDR3 is CSVESGFSLEQYF. DNA for the CDR3: TGCAGCGTTGAATCCGGGTTCTCTCTCGAGCAGTACTTC.

This clone was detected only a few times. The chain couples TRBV25-1 to TRBJ2-5; 11 nucleotides line up with TRBD1. V shed 8 bases, J shed 4 bases, and the junction held 9 bases outside the gene matches. Germline-derived CDR1 and CDR2 are MGHDK and SYGVNS. This CDR3 spans 15 amino acids. The CDR3 is CASYTRTGGGETQYF. The CDR3 bases are TGTGCCAGCTATACTAGGACAGGGGGCGGAGAGACCCAGTACTTC.

This chain links TRBV7-3 with TRBJ2-5; D might be TRBD2 (6 bases). Germline V gives CDR1 SGHTA, CDR2 FQGTGA. Trimming took off 1 base at V and 4 bases at J, with 13 bases between the two ends. There are 15 residues in the CDR3. This CDR3 is CASSLNGGPGETQYF. CDR3 sequence (DNA): TGTGCCAGCAGCTTAAACGGGGGACCCGGAGAGACCCAGTACTTC.